Below, 3 T cell receptor beta chains from the same sample are listed, as sequenced in a study of identical twins. TCRdb redid the calling of the 5' RACE reads with MiXCR, one entry per CDR3 protein. Among about 530,000 distinct CDR3 sequences listed, about 22% were seen once. These data are also associated with another study on yellow fever vaccine responses in identical twins.

Sequencing input: CD4+ T cells sorted from blood. These receptors all stem from a woman in her late teens or twenties in good health.

The sample holds a few counts of this clonotype. DNA for the CDR3: TGCGCCAGCAGCATTCCCGGGACAGGCACAGATACGCAGTATTTT. The encoded protein is CASSIPGTGTDTQYF. The chain carries TRBV5-1 and TRBJ2-3; TRBD1 aligns across 7 bases. This CDR3 has 15 amino acids. After removal of 4 bases from V and 1 base from J, the junction contained 6 bases not matched to a gene. Germline loops: CDR1 SGHRS, CDR2 YFSETQ.

In this sample, this clonotype turned up a few times. The chain recombines TRBV28 with TRBJ2-1; 11 bases are shared with TRBD2. J lost 5 bases, V lost 6 bases, and 6 bases had no gene match. Germline CDR1 and CDR2: MDHEN and SYDVKM. This CDR3 spans 15 amino acids. The DNA for the CDR3 is TGTGCCAGCAGGGCTAGCGGGAGGCAAAACAATGAGCAGTTCTTC. Its translation is CASRASGRQNNEQFF.

This clonotype was counted between two and nine times. The chain employs TRBV11-2 and TRBJ1-1; D possibly corresponds to TRBD1 (5 bases). Trimming stripped 6 bases from V and 4 bases from J, with 18 bases between. The CDR3 covers 15 residues. CDR1 SGHAT and CDR2 FQNNGV come from the germline V gene. The CDR3 sequence: CASSSGLTAFTEAFF. The DNA of the CDR3 is TGTGCCAGCAGTTCGGGACTGACGGCGTTCACTGAAGCTTTCTTT.